Described below is a single TCR beta chain sequence and its context. Antigen unknown. The sample originates from a study of naive and memory T cell subsets. Notes on the study in general: In CD4 and CD8 cells, diversity dropped from naive through EMRA. Especially in CD8 cells, naive repertoires contained a few larger clonotypes, possibly CD45RA-re-expressing memory cells.

Both TRBC1 and TRBC2 were covered by a beta constant-region primer of two equimolar oligonucleotides. The ligated cDNA underwent four PCR rounds using SP2 and nested alpha and beta constant-region primers. Each CDR3 protein is one row after TCRdb ran MiXCR on the UMI-ligation and nested PCR reads. Of approximately 100,000 distinct CDR3 sequences listed, 14% were seen once; the top ten hold around 2.8%. The TCR originated in a human donor in good health. Input material: naive CD8+ T cells from blood.

CDR3 protein: CATSMEGPTYEQYF. The DNA of the CDR3 is TGTGCCACCAGCATGGAAGGGCCCACCTACGAGCAGTACTTC. V and J are TRBV15 and TRBJ2-7; D not resolved. V was trimmed by 4 bases and J by 2 bases, leaving 12 bases between them. CDR1 and CDR2 (germline): LNHNV, YYDKDF (reference sequence). This CDR3 contains 14 residues.